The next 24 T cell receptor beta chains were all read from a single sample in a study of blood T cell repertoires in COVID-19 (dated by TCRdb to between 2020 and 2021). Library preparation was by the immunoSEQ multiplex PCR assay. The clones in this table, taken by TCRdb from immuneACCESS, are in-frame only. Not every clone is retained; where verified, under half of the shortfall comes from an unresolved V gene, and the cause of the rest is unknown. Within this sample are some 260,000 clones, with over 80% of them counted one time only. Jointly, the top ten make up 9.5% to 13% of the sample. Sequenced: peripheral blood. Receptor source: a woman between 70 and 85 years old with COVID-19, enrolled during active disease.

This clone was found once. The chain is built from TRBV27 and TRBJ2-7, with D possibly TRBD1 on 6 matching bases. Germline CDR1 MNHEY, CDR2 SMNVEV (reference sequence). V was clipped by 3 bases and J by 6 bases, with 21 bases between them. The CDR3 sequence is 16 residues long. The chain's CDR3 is CASSLSGRTALVEQYF. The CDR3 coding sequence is TGTGCCAGCAGTTTGAGCGGCCGGACAGCATTGGTCGAGCAGTACTTC.

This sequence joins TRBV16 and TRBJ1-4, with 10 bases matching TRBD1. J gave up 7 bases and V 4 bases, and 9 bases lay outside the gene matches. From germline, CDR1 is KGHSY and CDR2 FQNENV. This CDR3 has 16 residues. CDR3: CASSRQATGGSEKLFF. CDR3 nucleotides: TGTGCCAGCAGCCGGCAGGCGACAGGGGGCAGTGAAAAACTGTTTTTT.

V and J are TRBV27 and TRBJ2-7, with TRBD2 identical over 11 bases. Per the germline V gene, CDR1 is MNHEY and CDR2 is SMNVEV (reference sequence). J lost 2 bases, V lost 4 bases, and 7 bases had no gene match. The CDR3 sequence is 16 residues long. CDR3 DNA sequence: TGTGCCAGCAGTTCCTATAGCGGGAGGGGGACCTACGAGCAGTACTTC. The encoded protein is CASSSYSGRGTYEQYF.

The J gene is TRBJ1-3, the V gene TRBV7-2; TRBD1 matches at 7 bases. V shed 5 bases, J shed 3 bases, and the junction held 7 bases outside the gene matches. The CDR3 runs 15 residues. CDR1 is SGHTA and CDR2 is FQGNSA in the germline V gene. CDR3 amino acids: CASSPTTGVGNTIYF. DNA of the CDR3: TGTGCCAGCAGCCCTACAACAGGGGTTGGAAACACCATATATTTT.

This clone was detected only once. CDR3 loop: CASSMRAGGPYEQYF. CDR3 sequence (DNA): TGTGCCAGTAGTATGCGCGCGGGAGGGCCTTACGAGCAGTACTTC. The chain joins TRBV19 to TRBJ2-7; 9 nucleotides align to TRBD2. The CDR3 runs 15 residues. The V gene's germline CDR1 is LNHDA and CDR2 SQIVND (reference sequence). J gave up 4 bases and V 3 bases, and 7 bases lay outside the gene matches.

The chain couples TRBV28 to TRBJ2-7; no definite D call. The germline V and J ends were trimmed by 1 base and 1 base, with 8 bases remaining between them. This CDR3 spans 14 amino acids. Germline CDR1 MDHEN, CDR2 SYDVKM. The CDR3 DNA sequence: TGTGCCAGCAGTTTATTGGCAGATTCCTACGAGCAGTACTTC. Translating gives CASSLLADSYEQYF.

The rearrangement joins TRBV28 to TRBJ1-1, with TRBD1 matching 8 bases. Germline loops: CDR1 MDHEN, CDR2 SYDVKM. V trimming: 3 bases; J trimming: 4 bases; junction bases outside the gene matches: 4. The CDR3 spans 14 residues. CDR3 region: CASSFQGASTEAFF. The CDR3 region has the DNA TGTGCCAGCAGTTTCCAGGGGGCCTCCACTGAAGCTTTCTTT.

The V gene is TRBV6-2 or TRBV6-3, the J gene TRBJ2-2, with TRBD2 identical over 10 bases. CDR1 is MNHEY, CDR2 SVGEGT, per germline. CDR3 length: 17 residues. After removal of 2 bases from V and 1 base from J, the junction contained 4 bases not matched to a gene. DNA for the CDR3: TGTGCCAGCAGTTACGCCCGACTAGCGGGGAACACCGGGGAGCTGTTTTTT. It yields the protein CASSYARLAGNTGELFF.

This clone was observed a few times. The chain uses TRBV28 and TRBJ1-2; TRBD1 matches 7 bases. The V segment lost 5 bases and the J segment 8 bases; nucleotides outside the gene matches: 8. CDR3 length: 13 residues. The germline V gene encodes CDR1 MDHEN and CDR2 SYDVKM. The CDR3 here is CASSPGTGVGYTF. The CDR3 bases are TGTGCCAGCAGTCCGGGAACAGGGGTCGGCTACACCTTC.

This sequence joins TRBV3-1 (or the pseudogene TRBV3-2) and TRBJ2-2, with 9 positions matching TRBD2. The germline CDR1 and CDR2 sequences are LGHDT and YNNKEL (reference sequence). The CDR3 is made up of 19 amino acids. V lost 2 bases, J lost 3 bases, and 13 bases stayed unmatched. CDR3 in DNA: TGTGCCAGCAGCCAAAGGTCCCTAGCGGGATCCGTGGACACCGGGGAGCTGTTTTTT. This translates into CASSQRSLAGSVDTGELFF.

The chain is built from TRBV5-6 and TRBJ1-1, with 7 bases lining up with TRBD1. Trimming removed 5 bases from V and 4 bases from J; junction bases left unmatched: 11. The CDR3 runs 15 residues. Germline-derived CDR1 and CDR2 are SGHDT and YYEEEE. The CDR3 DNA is TGTGCCAGCAGACCTACCGGGACAGCCGGCACTGAAGCTTTCTTT. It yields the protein CASRPTGTAGTEAFF.

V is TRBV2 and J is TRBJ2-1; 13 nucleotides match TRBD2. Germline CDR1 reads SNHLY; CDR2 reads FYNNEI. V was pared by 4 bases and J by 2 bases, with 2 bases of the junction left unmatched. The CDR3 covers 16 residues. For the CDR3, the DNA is TGTGCCAGCAGTGCACTAGCGGGAGGGCCCTACAATGAGCAGTTCTTC. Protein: CASSALAGGPYNEQFF. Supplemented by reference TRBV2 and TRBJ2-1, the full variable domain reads EPEVTQTPSHQVTQMGQEVILRCVPISNHLYFYWYRQILGQKVEFLVSFYNNEISEKSEIFDDQFSVERPDGSNFTLKIRSTKLEDSAMYFCASSALAGGPYNEQFFGPGTRLTVL.

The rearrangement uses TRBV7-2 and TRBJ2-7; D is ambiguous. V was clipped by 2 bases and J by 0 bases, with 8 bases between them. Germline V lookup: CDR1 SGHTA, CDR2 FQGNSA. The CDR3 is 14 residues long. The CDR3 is CASSLMASSYEQYF. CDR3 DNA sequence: TGTGCCAGCAGCTTAATGGCTAGCTCCTACGAGCAGTACTTC.

CDR3 in DNA: TGTGCCAGCAGAGAGGGACTAGCCCTCCAAGAGACCCAGTACTTC. It is translated as CASREGLALQETQYF. This sequence joins TRBV2 and TRBJ2-5; TRBD2 matches 9 bases. This CDR3 region has 15 residues. J lost 1 base, V lost 6 bases, and 6 bases had no gene match. Germline loops: CDR1 SNHLY, CDR2 FYNNEI.

CDR3 residues: CASSLQTSGGQETQYF. DNA of the CDR3: TGTGCCAGCAGCCTGCAAACTAGCGGAGGCCAAGAGACCCAGTACTTC. The chain carries TRBV3-1 (or the pseudogene TRBV3-2) and TRBJ2-5; 8 bases are a match to TRBD2. CDR1 is LGHDT, CDR2 YNNKEL, per germline (reference sequence). The junction had 8 bases not matched to a gene; V was cut back by 4 bases and J by 1 base. This CDR3 has 16 amino acids.

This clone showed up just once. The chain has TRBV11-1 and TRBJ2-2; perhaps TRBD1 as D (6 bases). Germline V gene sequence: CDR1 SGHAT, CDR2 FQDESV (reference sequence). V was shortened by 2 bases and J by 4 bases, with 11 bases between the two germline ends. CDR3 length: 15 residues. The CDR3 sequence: CASSLNQGLTGELFF. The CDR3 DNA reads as TGTGCCAGCAGCTTAAACCAGGGGCTCACCGGGGAGCTGTTTTTT.

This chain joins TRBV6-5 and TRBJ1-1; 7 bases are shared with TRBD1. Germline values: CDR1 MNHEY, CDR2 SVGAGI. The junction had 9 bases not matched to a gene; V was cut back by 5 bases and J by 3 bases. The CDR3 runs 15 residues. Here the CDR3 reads CASSPYRGSDTEAFF. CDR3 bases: TGTGCCAGCAGTCCCTACAGGGGATCAGACACTGAAGCTTTCTTT.

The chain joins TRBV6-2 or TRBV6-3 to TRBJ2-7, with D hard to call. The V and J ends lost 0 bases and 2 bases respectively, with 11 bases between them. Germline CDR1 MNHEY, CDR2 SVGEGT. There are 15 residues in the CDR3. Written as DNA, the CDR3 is TGTGCCAGCAGTTACTCCTGGGCGAATACCTACGAGCAGTACTTC. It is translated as CASSYSWANTYEQYF.

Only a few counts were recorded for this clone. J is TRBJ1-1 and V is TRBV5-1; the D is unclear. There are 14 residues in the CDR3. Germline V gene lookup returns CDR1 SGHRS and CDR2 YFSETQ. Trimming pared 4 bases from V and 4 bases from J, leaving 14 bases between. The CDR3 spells CASSVGGSFTEAFF. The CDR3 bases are TGCGCCAGCAGCGTTGGCGGGTCCTTCACTGAAGCTTTCTTT.

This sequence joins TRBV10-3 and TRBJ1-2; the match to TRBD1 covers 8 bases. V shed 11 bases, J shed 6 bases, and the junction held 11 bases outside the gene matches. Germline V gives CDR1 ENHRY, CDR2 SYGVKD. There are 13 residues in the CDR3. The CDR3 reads CAASWTGRDGYTF. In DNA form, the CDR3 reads TGTGCCGCCTCCTGGACAGGGAGGGATGGCTACACCTTC.

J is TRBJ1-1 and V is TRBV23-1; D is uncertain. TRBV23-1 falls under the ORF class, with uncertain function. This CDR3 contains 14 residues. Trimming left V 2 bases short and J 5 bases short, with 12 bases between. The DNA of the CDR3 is TGCGCCAGCAGTCAAAGCCACCTGAGTACTGAAGCTTTCTTT. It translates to CASSQSHLSTEAFF.

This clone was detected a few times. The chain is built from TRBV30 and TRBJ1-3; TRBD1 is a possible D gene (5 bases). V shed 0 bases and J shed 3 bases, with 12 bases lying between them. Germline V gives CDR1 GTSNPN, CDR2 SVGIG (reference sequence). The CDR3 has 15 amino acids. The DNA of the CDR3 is TGTGCCTGGAGTGTTTCCGGGGGAGGTGGAAACACCATATATTTT. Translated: CAWSVSGGGGNTIYF.

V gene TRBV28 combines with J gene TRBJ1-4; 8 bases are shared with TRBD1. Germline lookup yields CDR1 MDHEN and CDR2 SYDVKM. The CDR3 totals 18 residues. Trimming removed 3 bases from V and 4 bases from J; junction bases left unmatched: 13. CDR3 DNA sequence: TGTGCCAGCAGTTTGGGAATTGGGACAGGATCTTATAATGAAAAACTGTTTTTT. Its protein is CASSLGIGTGSYNEKLFF. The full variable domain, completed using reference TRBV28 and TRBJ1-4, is DVKVTQSSRYLVKRTGEKVFLECVQDMDHENMFWYRQDPGLGLRLIYFSYDVKMKEKGDIPEGYSVSREKKERFSLILESASTNQTSMYLCASSLGIGTGSYNEKLFFGSGTQLSVL.

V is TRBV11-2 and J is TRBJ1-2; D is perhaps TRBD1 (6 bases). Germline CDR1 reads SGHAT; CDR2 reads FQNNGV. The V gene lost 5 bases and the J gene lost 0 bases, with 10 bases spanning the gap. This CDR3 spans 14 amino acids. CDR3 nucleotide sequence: TGTGCCAGCAGCCCGGACAGTTCTAACTATGGCTACACCTTC. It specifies CASSPDSSNYGYTF.